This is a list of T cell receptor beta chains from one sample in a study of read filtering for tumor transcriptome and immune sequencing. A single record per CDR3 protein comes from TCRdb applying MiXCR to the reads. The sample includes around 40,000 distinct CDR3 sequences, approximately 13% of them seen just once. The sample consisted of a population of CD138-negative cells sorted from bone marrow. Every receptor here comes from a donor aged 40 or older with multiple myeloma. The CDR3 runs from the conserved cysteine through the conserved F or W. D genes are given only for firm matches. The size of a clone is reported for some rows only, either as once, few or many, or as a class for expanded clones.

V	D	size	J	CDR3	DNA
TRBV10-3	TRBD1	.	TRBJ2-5	CAISGQGVGETQYF	TGTGCCATCAGCGGACAGGGGGTAGGAGAGACCCAGTACTTC
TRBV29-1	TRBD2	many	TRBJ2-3	CSVEPGLETDTQYF	TGCAGCGTGGAACCGGGACTAGAAACAGATACGCAGTATTTT
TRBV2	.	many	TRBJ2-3	CASSDRTDTQYF	TGTGCCAGCAGCGACAGGACAGATACGCAGTATTTT
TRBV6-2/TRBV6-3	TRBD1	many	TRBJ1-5	CASSPDRGGRPQHF	TGTGCCAGCAGTCCTGACAGGGGCGGGCGGCCCCAGCATTTT
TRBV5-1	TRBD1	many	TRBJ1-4	CASSLEGTGDKLFF	TGCGCCAGCAGCTTGGAAGGGACAGGGGATAAACTGTTTTTT
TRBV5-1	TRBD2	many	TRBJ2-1	CASNRGESYNEQFF	TGCGCCAGCAACCGGGGGGAGTCCTACAATGAGCAGTTCTTC
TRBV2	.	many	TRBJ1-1	CASRGERHTEAFF	TGTGCCAGCAGAGGGGAAAGGCACACTGAAGCTTTCTTT
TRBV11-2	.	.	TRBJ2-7	CASSLGLGNAYEQYF	TGTGCCAGCAGCCTAGGACTTGGAAATGCCTACGAGCAGTACTTC
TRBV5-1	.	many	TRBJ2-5	CASSLDGNQETQYF	TGCGCCAGCAGCTTGGACGGGAACCAAGAGACCCAGTACTTC
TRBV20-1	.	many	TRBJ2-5	CSARGLVGALKETQYF	TGCAGTGCTAGAGGACTAGTTGGGGCCCTTAAAGAGACCCAGTACTTC
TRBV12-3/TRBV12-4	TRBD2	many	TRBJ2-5	CASSGTNQETQYF	TGTGCCAGCAGTGGGACTAACCAAGAGACCCAGTACTTC
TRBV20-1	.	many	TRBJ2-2	CSAIRPGPNTGELFF	TGCAGTGCCATCCGTCCGGGACCGAACACCGGGGAGCTGTTTTTT
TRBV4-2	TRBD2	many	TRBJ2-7	CASSQVPLAGGVYEQYF	TGTGCCAGCAGCCAAGTGCCATTGGCGGGAGGGGTTTACGAGCAGTACTTC
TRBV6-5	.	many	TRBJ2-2	CASSYSASTGELFF	TGTGCCAGCAGTTACTCGGCTAGCACCGGGGAGCTGTTTTTT
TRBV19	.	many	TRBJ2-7	CASSIQGSAYEQYF	TGTGCCAGTAGTATCCAGGGGAGTGCCTACGAGCAGTACTTC
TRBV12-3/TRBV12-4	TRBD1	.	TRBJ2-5	CASTRRRTGVGETQYF	TGTGCCAGCACCCGTCGCCGGACAGGGGTGGGAGAGACCCAGTACTTC
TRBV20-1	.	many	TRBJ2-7	CSADPGGGRKNEQYF	TGCAGTGCCGACCCAGGGGGGGGGCGCAAAAACGAGCAGTACTTC
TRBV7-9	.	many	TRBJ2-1	CASSSGAVEQFF	TGTGCCAGCAGCTCTGGGGCGGTTGAGCAGTTCTTC
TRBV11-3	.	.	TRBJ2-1	CASSLRGKEQFF	TGTGCCAGCAGCTTGAGAGGCAAGGAGCAGTTCTTC
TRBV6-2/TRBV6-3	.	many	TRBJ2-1	CASSSTRHEQFF	TGTGCCAGCAGTTCGACTAGACATGAGCAGTTCTTC
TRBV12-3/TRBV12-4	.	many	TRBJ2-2	CASNGLNTGELFF	TGTGCCAGCAACGGACTCAACACCGGGGAGCTGTTTTTT
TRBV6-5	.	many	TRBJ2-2	CASSYRARTGELFF	TGTGCCAGCAGTTACAGAGCGCGGACCGGGGAGCTGTTTTTT
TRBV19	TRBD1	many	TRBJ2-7	CASSISGQGYEQYF	TGTGCCAGTAGTATTTCGGGACAGGGGTACGAGCAGTACTTC
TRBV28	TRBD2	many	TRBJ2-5	CASSPRGFQETQYF	TGTGCCAGCAGTCCGCGGGGGTTCCAAGAGACCCAGTACTTC
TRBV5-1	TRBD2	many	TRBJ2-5	CASSLMAGGTGETQYF	TGCGCCAGCAGCTTAATGGCGGGAGGAACTGGAGAGACCCAGTACTTC
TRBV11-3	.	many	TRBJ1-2	CASSLVSGRGYTF	TGTGCCAGCAGCTTAGTTTCAGGGCGAGGCTACACCTTC